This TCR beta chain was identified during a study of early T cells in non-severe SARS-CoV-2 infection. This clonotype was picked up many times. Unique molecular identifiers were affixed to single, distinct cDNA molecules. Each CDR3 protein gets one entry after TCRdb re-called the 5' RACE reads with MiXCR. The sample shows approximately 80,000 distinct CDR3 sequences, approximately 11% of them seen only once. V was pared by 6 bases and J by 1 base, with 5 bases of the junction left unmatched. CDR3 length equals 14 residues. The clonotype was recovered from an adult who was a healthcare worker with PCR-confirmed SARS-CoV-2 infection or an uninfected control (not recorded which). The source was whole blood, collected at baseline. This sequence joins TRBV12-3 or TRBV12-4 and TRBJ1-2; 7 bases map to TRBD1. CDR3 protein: CASRPTGDNYGYTF. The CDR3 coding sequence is TGTGCCAGCAGACCCACAGGGGATAACTATGGCTACACCTTC.